This T cell receptor (beta chain) was sequenced in a study of T-cell memory formation after mild COVID-19 (dated by TCRdb to 2020 to 2022). As for the study more broadly: Most TCR sequence clusters were specific to one of the two donors. In two donors, T-cell clones that expanded and contracted after mild COVID-19 were followed by sequencing TCRalpha and TCRbeta repertoires longitudinally. The cohort was made up of two young adult volunteers, one female and one male, who were previously healthy.

This clonotype appeared a few times. This receptor's antigen is unknown. Base qualities are missing; no much larger clone stands one base away. The study at large found these results: Whether the second-wave clones peaking on day 37 were SARS-CoV-2 specific was not confirmed. Only a couple of mild cases were covered in the study, and larger cohorts including severe cases with pre-infection samples were considered necessary. Some responding clones were found in pre-infection memory, which suggests that pre-existing cross-reactive memory T cells took part in the SARS-CoV-2 response. Clones that contracted from day 15 to 85 showed balanced CD4/CD8 phenotypes, whereas a second wave of clones that expanded from day 15 to 37 leaned towards CD4+. Contracting CD4+ clones appeared mostly in the CM and EM memory subsets, whereas CD8+ clones were enriched in EMRA.

This sample was sequenced with an Illumina NovaSeq 6000. cDNA libraries for TCRalpha and TCRbeta were prepared by 5'RACE using constant-segment primers, with sample barcodes and unique molecular identifiers added. RNA was extracted from every sample with Trizol reagent. Libraries were amplified in two PCR steps, with a second sample barcode and Illumina TruSeq adapters added in the second step. The libraries were sequenced on an Illumina NovaSeq using 2 x 150 bp paired-end reads. The original methods were these. Demultiplexing of reads and collapsing into UMI-guided consensus sequences were performed with migec v1.2.7. Using mixcr v2.1.11, the UMI consensuses were aligned to TRA and TRB V and J templates and assembled into clonotypes. A clonotype was counted as expanded or contracted only if both edgeR and NoisET called the change significant, with noise models trained on biological replicates. For edgeR calls, the cutoffs were a false discovery rate-adjusted p below 0.01 and a log2 fold-change threshold of 1. PCA with hierarchical clustering of max-normalized trajectories of the 1000 most abundant clonotypes was used as exploratory dynamics analysis. Separately sequenced CD4+ and CD8+ repertoires were used to assign the CD4 or CD8 phenotype of responding clones. Using fastp at Q25 and MiXCR, TCRdb reprocessed the public reads and kept productive beta chains. Each CDR3 protein gets just one entry, which takes the most common genes and DNA from the rows behind it. It is TCRdb's table, rather than the study itself, that gives the V and J calls and clone size. The sample has about 350,000 distinct CDR3 sequences on record, roughly an eighth of them singletons. 20% to 25% of the sample lies in the top ten.

The CDR3, from cysteine to phenylalanine, totals 15 residues. The sequence is cut down to CDR3 DNA, 45 bases in frame from base 1. Trimming removed 3 bases from V and 4 bases from J; the gene matches leave 1 base unexplained. CDR1 and CDR2, looked up from the germline V gene, are SGHTA and FQGTGA. Ficoll-Paque density gradient centrifugation was used to isolate PBMCs. Recombination joined TRBV7-3 with TRBJ2-2; 11 central nucleotides agree with TRBD2. This receptor was identified in a man younger than 35 who had mild COVID-19 (a few samples of this study predate the infection). The sample titles of this study are shuffled in the database, so cell type and time point are left out; the donor was told from shared clones. The sequenced sample consisted of PBMCs or a T cell subset sorted from them (not recorded which). This receptor carries the CDR3 CASSFTSGGTGELFF. The nucleotides read TGTGCCAGCAGCTTTACTAGCGGGGGCACCGGGGAGCTGTTTTTT. The CDR3 plus the reference TRBV7-3 and TRBJ2-2 genes for the other parts give the full variable domain: GAGVSQTPSNKVTEKGKYVELRCDPISGHTALYWYRQSLGQGPEFLIYFQGTGAADDSGLPNDRFFAVRPEGSVSTLKIQRTERGDSAVYLCASSFTSGGTGELFFGEGSRLTVL.